The clone carrying this T cell receptor (beta chain) was observed many times. Its antigen remains unknown. TCRdb reprocessed the RACE reads with MiXCR, giving one entry per CDR3 protein. Found here are roughly 150,000 distinct CDR3 sequences, 10% to 15% of them singletons; the top ten hold 1.1% to 1.5%. The CDR3 totals 12 residues. V dropped 5 bases and J dropped 10 bases, with 14 bases sitting between them. Germline V gene sequence: CDR1 LNHNV, CDR2 YYDKDF (reference sequence). This sample stems from a study of human T cells and chemical hapten exposure. Study conclusions and caveats: Alopecia was present in the donors, so their immune response may differ from healthy people's.

Stated time point: patch test 2, 6 weeks after DPC sensitization. Treatment here: therapeutic diphenylcyclopropenone sensitization with weekly scalp DPC. The V gene is TRBV15, the J gene TRBJ1-1; tentatively, D is TRBD1 (5 bases). The source is a woman between 50 and 59 years old with alopecia areata. Some clones in this sample may be carry-over from other donors' samples. The sample here was whole blood, taken in connection with sensitization to the hapten diphenylcyclopropenone (DPC). This chain's CDR3 is CATSAPGGTAFF. The CDR3 region has the DNA TGTGCCACCAGCGCACCTGGGGGTACAGCTTTCTTT. Based on the CDR3 plus reference TRBV15 and TRBJ1-1, the full variable domain is DAMVIQNPRYQVTQFGKPVTLSCSQTLNHNVMYWYQQKSSQAPKLLFHYYDKDFNNEADTPDNFQSRRPNTSFCFLDIRSPGLGDTAMYLCATSAPGGTAFFGQGTRLTVV.